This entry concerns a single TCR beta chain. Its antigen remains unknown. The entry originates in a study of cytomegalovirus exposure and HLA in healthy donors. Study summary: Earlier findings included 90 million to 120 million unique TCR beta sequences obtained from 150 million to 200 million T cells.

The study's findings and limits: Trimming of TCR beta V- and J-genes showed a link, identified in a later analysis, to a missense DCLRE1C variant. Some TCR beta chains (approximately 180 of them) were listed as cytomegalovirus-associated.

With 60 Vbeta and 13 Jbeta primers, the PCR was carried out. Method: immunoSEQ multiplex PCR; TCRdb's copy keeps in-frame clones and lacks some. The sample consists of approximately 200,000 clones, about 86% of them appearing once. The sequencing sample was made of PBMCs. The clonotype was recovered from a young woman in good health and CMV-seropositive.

The CDR3 DNA reads TGTGCCAGCAGCCAGACAGGGTTGGGGTCCGGGGAGCTGTTTTTT. Protein: CASSQTGLGSGELFF. The gene calls are TRBV7-3 and TRBJ2-2; 7 bases are shared with TRBD1. This CDR3 is 15 amino acids long. Trimming took 5 bases from V and 6 from J; bases not matched to a gene: 9. Germline V gene data show CDR1 as SGHTA and CDR2 as FQGTGA. Looking up the rest from reference TRBV7-3 and TRBJ2-2 gives the full variable domain: GAGVSQTPSNKVTEKGKYVELRCDPISGHTALYWYRQSLGQGPEFLIYFQGTGAADDSGLPNDRFFAVRPEGSVSTLKIQRTERGDSAVYLCASSQTGLGSGELFFGEGSRLTVL.